One and the same sample provided the 13 T cell receptor beta chains below, sequenced in a study of cytomegalovirus exposure and HLA in healthy donors. The primer mix had 60 Vbeta and 13 Jbeta primers. Sequenced by immunoSEQ multiplex PCR; TCRdb stores in-frame clones only, minus some. The top ten hold 1.3% of the sample, which has about 150,000 clones, approximately 84% seen once. Sequences were obtained from PBMCs. The receptors were sampled from a man aged 45 to 65 in good health and CMV-seropositive.

This chain joins TRBV4-3 and TRBJ2-7; 12 bases are shared with TRBD2. Germline assignment: CDR1 LGHNA and CDR2 YSLEER. J gave up 0 bases and V 2 bases, and 17 bases lay outside the gene matches. The CDR3 loop spans 21 amino acids. The CDR3 protein is CASSQSVIRLAGDPRSYEQYF. As DNA, the CDR3 is TGCGCCAGCAGCCAATCAGTAATACGACTAGCGGGAGATCCCCGCTCCTACGAGCAGTACTTC.

This chain links TRBV4-1 with TRBJ1-6; 8 bases are a match to TRBD1. Germline loops: CDR1 MGHRA, CDR2 YSYEKL. The V segment lost 4 bases and the J segment 6 bases; nucleotides outside the gene matches: 5. The CDR3 covers 15 residues. CDR3 sequence: CASSPFGQGNSPLHF. CDR3 in DNA: TGCGCCAGCAGCCCTTTTGGACAGGGTAATTCACCCCTCCACTTT.

This clone was counted once. The chain links TRBV18 to TRBJ2-3; the D gene is possibly TRBD2 (6 bases). This CDR3 spans 13 amino acids. V lost 1 base, J lost 6 bases, and 8 bases lay in between. Germline V gene lookup returns CDR1 KGHSH and CDR2 LQKENI. In nucleotides, the CDR3 is TGTGCCAGCTCACCACGGGGGGATGATACGCAGTATTTT. It codes for CASSPRGDDTQYF.

This chain uses TRBV7-8 with TRBJ2-3; a weak D match, TRBD1 (6 bases). V gave up 2 bases and J gave up 3 bases, with 9 bases separating them. CDR1 SGHVS and CDR2 FQNEAQ come from the germline V gene. The CDR3 is 14 residues long. CDR3 DNA: TGTGCCAGCAGCTTAACAGGGATGACAGATACGCAGTATTTT. Its translation: CASSLTGMTDTQYF.

This rearrangement joins TRBV4-3 to TRBJ2-7; weak D call: TRBD2 (6 bases). CDR3 length equals 15 residues. The V end was cut by 1 base, the J end by 5 bases, with 15 bases between. The V gene's germline CDR1 is LGHNA and CDR2 YSLEER. The CDR3: CASSQGRAGGDEQYF. CDR3 in DNA: TGCGCCAGCAGCCAAGGGAGGGCAGGAGGGGACGAGCAGTACTTC.

This clone was seen a single time. The chain joins TRBV28 to TRBJ2-2; TRBD1 matches 9 bases. The CDR3 loop spans 14 amino acids. Germline CDR1 and CDR2: MDHEN and SYDVKM. The V segment lost 11 bases and the J segment 3 bases; nucleotides outside the gene matches: 7. The DNA for the CDR3 is TGTGCCTCCAGGACAGGGGTGGACACCGGGGAGCTGTTTTTT. The encoded protein is CASRTGVDTGELFF.

The V and J genes are TRBV7-9 and TRBJ1-6; 7 bases agree with TRBD1. Germline values: CDR1 SEHNR, CDR2 FQNEAQ (reference sequence). With V trimmed by 3 bases and J by 7 bases, 3 bases remained unmatched. The CDR3 covers 14 residues. CDR3 nucleotides: TGTGCCAGCAGCTTCGAGACAGGGAATTCACCCCTCCACTTT. This gives the protein CASSFETGNSPLHF.

This clone was seen just once. V and J are TRBV5-6 and TRBJ1-2, with 9 nucleotides matching TRBD1. This CDR3 has 16 residues. Germline assignment: CDR1 SGHDT and CDR2 YYEEEE. V trimming: 4 bases; J trimming: 2 bases; junction bases outside the gene matches: 9. The CDR3 loop reads CASSTASQGANYGYTF. CDR3 nucleotide sequence: TGTGCCAGCAGCACAGCTTCACAGGGGGCGAACTATGGCTACACCTTC. Together with reference TRBV5-6 and TRBJ1-2, the CDR3 gives the full variable domain: DAGVTQSPTHLIKTRGQQVTLRCSPKSGHDTVSWYQQALGQGPQFIFQYYEEEERQRGNFPDRFSGHQFPNYSSELNVNALLLGDSALYLCASSTASQGANYGYTFGSGTRLTVV.

The chain recombines TRBV6-6 with TRBJ1-2; 7 nucleotides agree with TRBD1. V lost 5 bases to trimming and J lost 6 bases; unmatched junction nucleotides: 3. Per the germline V gene, CDR1 is MNHNY and CDR2 is SVGAGI (reference sequence). The CDR3 extends over 12 amino acids. CDR3 coding DNA: TGTGCCAGCAGTCTTACAGGGGATGGCTACACCTTC. Protein: CASSLTGDGYTF.

The genes are TRBV5-6 and TRBJ1-6; TRBD1 matches at 9 bases. The germline V gene has CDR1 SGHDT and CDR2 YYEEEE. V was pared by 5 bases and J by 4 bases, with 7 bases of the junction left unmatched. This CDR3 region has 16 residues. CDR3 in amino acids: CASRGQGLSYNSPLHF. The CDR3 region has the DNA TGTGCCAGCAGGGGACAGGGCCTTTCTTATAATTCACCCCTCCACTTT.

The V call is TRBV4-1, the J call TRBJ1-5; D might be TRBD1 (5 bases). Germline CDR1 and CDR2: MGHRA and YSYEKL. The CDR3 is 13 residues long. Trimming left V 5 bases short and J 9 bases short, with 14 bases between. CDR3 residues: CASSVQGPRPQHF. The CDR3 coding sequence is TGCGCCAGCAGCGTGCAGGGTCCCAGGCCCCAGCATTTT.

Concerning this clone: One junction end disagrees with the germline gene, perhaps due to a read error. This chain uses TRBV5-1 with TRBJ1-2, with D perhaps TRBD1 (6 bases). Germline V gene lookup returns CDR1 SGHRS and CDR2 YFSETQ. The CDR3 length is 12 residues. CDR3 DNA: TGCGCCAGCAGACGGGACAACTCTGGCTACACCTTC. Amino acid sequence: CASRRDNSGYTF.

The chain has TRBV5-1 and TRBJ1-5, with D perhaps TRBD1 (6 bases). Trimming took 0 bases from V and 4 from J, leaving 14 bases between them. The germline gives CDR1 SGHRS, CDR2 YFSETQ. The CDR3 is 16 residues long. The CDR3 is CASSLAPRGPNQPQHF. Here the CDR3 DNA reads TGCGCCAGCAGCTTGGCCCCCAGGGGCCCAAATCAGCCCCAGCATTTT.